This TCR beta chain was sequenced during a study of blood T cell repertoires in COVID-19. About the research overall: Both acute and convalescent COVID-19 samples were obtained from the United States, Italy and Spain.

The V and J ends lost 6 bases and 5 bases, in that order; junction bases with no gene match: 8. CDR1 is LNHDA and CDR2 is SQIVND in the germline V gene (reference sequence). This CDR3 has 14 residues. The repertoire was sequenced with immunoSEQ multiplex PCR; TCRdb's copy has only in-frame clones and lacks some. The table has about 260,000 clones, 91% seen once. This clone has just one count. The chain combines TRBV19 with TRBJ1-1, with 8 bases aligning to TRBD1. This clonotype originated in a person between 18 and 35 years old with COVID-19, enrolled during active disease. Sequencing was done on a sample of peripheral blood. This chain's CDR3 is CASRRGTGTTEAFF. In DNA form, the CDR3 reads TGTGCCAGTAGAAGGGGGACAGGAACGACTGAAGCTTTCTTT.